A selection of T cell receptor beta chains follows, all from one sample in a study of T cells in Graves' hyperthyroidism and ophthalmopathy. TCRdb redid the calling of the multiplex PCR reads with MiXCR, one entry per CDR3 protein. The sample contains approximately 600,000 distinct CDR3 sequences, about 20% of which appear only once. The specimen sequenced was blood. These receptors were collected from a man in his thirties or forties with Graves' ophthalmopathy. Each CDR3 is given with its conserved first and last residue. Each record gives: clone size, J gene, CDR3 length, D gene, V gene, CDR3 DNA, CDR3 protein. A D gene is named only where the DNA matches it firmly. Size values are once, few and many counts, or a class for expanded clones, and some rows have none.

few	TRBJ1-2	15	-	TRBV25-1	TGTGCCAGCACCCCGGCAGGGGCGCTACCCTATGGCTACACCTTC	CASTPAGALPYGYTF
many	TRBJ2-5	14	TRBD1	TRBV6-6	TGTGCCAGCAGTTACGGGACAGGACAAGAGACCCAGTACTTC	CASSYGTGQETQYF
-	TRBJ2-4	14	-	TRBV20-1	TGCAGTGCGCACCGGACGGCAGCCAAAAACATTCAGTACTTC	CSAHRTAAKNIQYF
-	TRBJ2-6	16	TRBD1	TRBV12-3/TRBV12-4	TGTGCCAGCAGTTTGGGACAGTTAGCTGGGGCCAACGTCCTGACTTTC	CASSLGQLAGANVLTF
few	TRBJ2-5	14	-	TRBV7-9	TGTGCCAGCAATCGGGGACACTACCAAGAGACCCAGTGCTTC	CASNRGHYQETQCF
-	TRBJ1-2	14	-	TRBV10-3	TGTGCCATCAGCCAAGACGGATACCTATATGGCTACACCTTC	CAISQDGYLYGYTF
-	TRBJ2-7	15	-	TRBV5-1	TGCGCCAGCAGCTCCGGGACAACATGGCACTACGAGCAGTACTTC	CASSSGTTWHYEQYF
-	TRBJ2-1	19	TRBD1	TRBV3-1	TGTGCCAGCAGCCAAAAGGGGTACTCAACAGGGGGCTCCTACAATGAGCAGTTCTTC	CASSQKGYSTGGSYNEQFF
-	TRBJ2-5	13	-	TRBV12-3/TRBV12-4	TGTGCCAGCAGTTTTTGGCGGCAAGAGACCCAGTACTTC	CASSFWRQETQYF
few	TRBJ2-1	16	TRBD1	TRBV7-6	TGTGCCAGCAGCTTAGGGGGGACAGGTTACCCTAATGAGCAGTTCTTC	CASSLGGTGYPNEQFF
many	TRBJ2-7	13	TRBD2	TRBV20-1	TGCAGTGTCAAGCGGGAGGGCCTATACGAGCAGTACTTC	CSVKREGLYEQYF
many	TRBJ1-1	13	-	TRBV29-1	TGCAGCGTTGAAAGACTCCGGAACACTGAAGCTTTCTTT	CSVERLRNTEAFF
few	TRBJ2-1	15	TRBD2	TRBV27	TGTGCCAGCTACCGGTCCGGCGGGAGCCTGGTTGAGCAGTTCTTC	CASYRSGGSLVEQFF
many	TRBJ2-5	13	-	TRBV6-2/TRBV6-3	TGTGCCAGCAGACTCGACGTAGAAGAGACCCAGTACTTC	CASRLDVEETQYF
-	TRBJ2-2	14	-	TRBV19	TGTGCCAGTAGAGTGGGGCCTGGAACCGGGGAGCTGTTTTTT	CASRVGPGTGELFF
many	TRBJ2-7	15	-	TRBV7-2	TGTGCCAGCAGCTTCGGGCAGGGGGGACCCTACGAGCAGTACTTC	CASSFGQGGPYEQYF
few	TRBJ1-4	14	-	TRBV28	TGTGCCAGCAGTCCCCCCGTTTACAATGAAAAACTGTTTTTT	CASSPPVYNEKLFF
many	TRBJ2-5	16	TRBD1	TRBV11-2	TGTGCCAGCAGCTTAAAGGGGACAGCGACCCAAGAGACCCAGTACTTC	CASSLKGTATQETQYF
few	TRBJ2-3	14	-	TRBV7-2	TGTGCCAGCAGCTCCCGAACTTTCACAGATACGCAGTATTTT	CASSSRTFTDTQYF
few	TRBJ2-1	12	-	TRBV12-3/TRBV12-4	TGTGCCAGCAGTTACGGCTCCTATGAGCAGTTCTTC	CASSYGSYEQFF
many	TRBJ1-5	14	-	TRBV20-1	TGCAGTGCCAACGAACGCTATAGCAATCAGCCCCAGCATTTT	CSANERYSNQPQHF
few	TRBJ2-1	16	TRBD1	TRBV24-1	TGTGCCACCAGTGTCCCGGGGGACAGGGGCTTGAATGAGCAGTTCTTC	CATSVPGDRGLNEQFF
few	TRBJ2-5	15	-	TRBV19	TGTGCCAGTAGTATAGGACAGCTCGTGTATGAGACCCAGTACTTC	CASSIGQLVYETQYF
few	TRBJ2-7	13	-	TRBV4-1	TGCGCCAGCAGCCAAGACCGAAACTACGAGCAGTACTTC	CASSQDRNYEQYF
few	TRBJ2-1	16	TRBD2	TRBV19	TGTGCCAGTAGTATTCATAAAGGGACTAGTAACAATGAGCAGTTCTTC	CASSIHKGTSNNEQFF
many	TRBJ1-2	15	-	TRBV11-2	TGTGCCAGCAGCTTAGTAGCCGGACAGTTTTATGGCTACACCTTC	CASSLVAGQFYGYTF
-	TRBJ2-5	15	TRBD1	TRBV24-1	TGTGCCACCAGTGATTTGGACAGGGGTTACGAGACCCAGTACTTC	CATSDLDRGYETQYF